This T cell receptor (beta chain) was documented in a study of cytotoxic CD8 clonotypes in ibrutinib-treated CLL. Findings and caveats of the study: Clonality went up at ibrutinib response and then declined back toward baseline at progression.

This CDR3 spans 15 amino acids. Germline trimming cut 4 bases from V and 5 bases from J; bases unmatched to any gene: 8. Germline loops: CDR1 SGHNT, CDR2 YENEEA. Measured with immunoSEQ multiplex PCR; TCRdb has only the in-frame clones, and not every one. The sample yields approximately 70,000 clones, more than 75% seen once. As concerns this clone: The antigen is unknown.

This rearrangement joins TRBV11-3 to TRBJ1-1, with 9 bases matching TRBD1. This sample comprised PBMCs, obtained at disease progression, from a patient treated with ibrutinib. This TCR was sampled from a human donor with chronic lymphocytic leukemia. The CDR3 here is CASSSTQGAVTEAFF. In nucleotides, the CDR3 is TGTGCCAGCAGCTCGACACAGGGGGCGGTTACTGAAGCTTTCTTT. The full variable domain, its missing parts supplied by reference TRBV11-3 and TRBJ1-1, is EAGVVQSPRYKIIEKKQPVAFWCNPISGHNTLYWYLQNLGQGPELLIRYENEEAVDDSQLPKDRFSAERLKGVDSTLKIQPAELGDSAVYLCASSSTQGAVTEAFFGQGTRLTVV.